Listed below are T cell receptor beta chains from one sample, sequenced in a study of tumor-infiltrating lymphocytes in primary liver carcinoma. TCRdb analysed the multiplex PCR reads with MiXCR anew, one entry per CDR3 protein. Among about 200,000 distinct CDR3 sequences listed, 65% were seen once. Sequencing was done on a sample of peripheral blood. Every receptor here comes from a woman aged 55-70 years with primary liver carcinoma and hepatitis B virus infection. CDR3s include the opening cysteine and the closing phenylalanine or tryptophan. Some rows mark clone size as missing; the rest say once, few, many or name a class of expanded clone.

size	V	J	CDR3
.	TRBV11-2	TRBJ2-1	CASSLDLSAVNEQFF
.	TRBV28	TRBJ2-5	CATLWGLAETQYF
few	TRBV4-1	TRBJ2-7	CASSQAGAYYEQYF
many	TRBV7-8	TRBJ1-2	CASSLLGRAYYGYTF
many	TRBV6-5	TRBJ2-1	CASSRDSLEQFF
.	TRBV6-5	TRBJ1-2	CASSARDARNGYDYTF
once	TRBV5-4	TRBJ2-3	CASGFLARGTDTHYF
.	TRBV6-6	TRBJ1-1	CASSYSGGGRRATEAFF
.	TRBV11-2	TRBJ1-1	CASSLARRSKYTEAFF
.	TRBV4-2	TRBJ2-4	CANSQLAGGPGENIQYF
many	TRBV6-1	TRBJ1-1	CASRETIGTVEAFF
.	TRBV6-1	TRBJ2-4	CAIGGGPAKNIQYF
.	TRBV1	TRBJ2-1	CTSSIPSLRPGGSDDSEQFF
.	TRBV7-9	TRBJ2-3	CASSPGLSRTDTQYF
.	TRBV5-4	TRBJ2-1	CASNLKLAGGYDEQFF
.	TRBV7-8	TRBJ2-2	CASRGGGAIGELFF
.	TRBV11-3	TRBJ1-1	CASSPRTGGVGEALF
.	TRBV28	TRBJ1-1	CATQTRGTEAFF
.	TRBV6-5	TRBJ2-1	CASTLDRSSYSERFF
.	TRBV6-2/TRBV6-3	TRBJ2-3	CASSWSGSITETQYF
.	TRBV11-2	TRBJ1-1	CASSLEAQVMNIEAFF
.	TRBV6-5	TRBJ1-1	CASSNSRGGIMNTEAFF
.	TRBV4-2	TRBJ1-5	CASSQAVGGQPQHF
.	TRBV5-6	TRBJ1-1	CASSLNYMNTEAFF
.	TRBV5-1	TRBJ2-2	CASILGSGIPGELFF
.	TRBV21-1	TRBJ2-7	CASSRRAPSYEQYF